A few counts support the clone carrying this T cell receptor beta chain. Its cognate antigen is unknown. Single viable CD3+CD4+CD8-CD45RO+ cells were sorted as the memory CD4+ T cells. The data originate from a study of memory CD4+ T cells and cytomegalovirus serostatus. The repertoire was sequenced with immunoSEQ multiplex PCR; TCRdb's copy has only in-frame clones and lacks some. The profile shows 50,000 or so clones, around 80% of them singletons. The CDR3 contains 11 residues. Germline CDR1 reads MGHRA; CDR2 reads YSYEKL. V lost 1 base to trimming and J lost 9 bases, with 5 bases between them. Study-wide findings and caveats: Of about 150 reported CMV TCRbeta sequences, 60 to 85 were found in memory CD4+ repertoires.

Source material: memory CD4+ T cells from blood. The chain carries TRBV4-1 and TRBJ2-3; no reliable D call. This TCR came from an adult in good health and CMV-seronegative. The CDR3 is CASSQAATQYF. CDR3 nucleotides: TGCGCCAGCAGCCAAGCAGCGACGCAGTATTTT.